Shown below are 27 T cell receptor beta chains from a single sample sequenced in a study of PD-1 blockade in classical Hodgkin lymphoma. Every patient relapsed after autologous stem cell transplantation, and brentuximab vedotin exposure varied. TCRdb's table, derived via immunoSEQ multiplex PCR, lists solely in-frame clones and lacks some. The data contain nearly 60,000 clones, approximately 90% of them singletons. This sample comprised peripheral blood mononuclear cells (PBMCs), obtained before the second cycle of nivolumab. The receptors were gathered from a human donor with classical Hodgkin lymphoma.

This chain connects TRBV13 to TRBJ1-5; no definite D call. Germline lookup yields CDR1 PRHDT and CDR2 FYEKMQ (reference sequence). This CDR3 contains 15 residues. Trimming pared 0 bases from V and 1 base from J, leaving 7 bases between. CDR3 DNA: TGTGCCAGCAGCTTAGGAGGACGGAGCAATCAGCCCCAGCATTTT. It specifies CASSLGGRSNQPQHF. Based on the CDR3 plus reference TRBV13 and TRBJ1-5, the full variable domain is AAGVIQSPRHLIKEKRETATLKCYPIPRHDTVYWYQQGPGQDPQFLISFYEKMQSDKGSIPDRFSAQQFSDYHSELNMSSLELGDSALYFCASSLGGRSNQPQHFGDGTRLSIL.

J is TRBJ2-5 and V is TRBV23-1; TRBD2 might be the D (6 bases). TRBV23-1 is classed as an ORF, of uncertain function. The CDR3 is 15 amino acids. Trimming pared 4 bases from V and 4 bases from J, leaving 16 bases between. The CDR3 coding sequence is TGCGCCAGCAGTCGAGACTCGGAGGGGAGAGAGACCCAGTACTTC. Residues: CASSRDSEGRETQYF.

The chain uses TRBV5-1 and TRBJ2-1; 9 bases match TRBD2. This CDR3 contains 16 residues. Unmatched junction bases numbered 9, after V lost 1 base and J lost 7 bases. From germline, CDR1 is SGHRS and CDR2 YFSETQ. CDR3 nucleotide sequence: TGCGCCAGCAGCTTGATAGCGGGGGCTTTATGGAATGAGCAGTTCTTC. It codes for CASSLIAGALWNEQFF.

The chain links TRBV15 to TRBJ2-7, with D possibly TRBD2 on 5 matching bases. The CDR3 totals 16 residues. Trimming took 4 bases from V and 3 from J, leaving 19 bases between them. Per the germline V gene, CDR1 is LNHNV and CDR2 is YYDKDF (reference sequence). The CDR3 sequence: CATSTHLAAVNYEQYF. The DNA for the CDR3 is TGTGCCACCAGCACTCACCTAGCAGCGGTAAACTACGAGCAGTACTTC.

The chain has TRBV10-1 and TRBJ1-5; no clear D. Trimming cost V 3 bases and J 4 bases, with 7 bases left between them. The V gene's germline CDR1 is WNHNN and CDR2 SYGVQD (reference sequence). The CDR3 length is 13 residues. CDR3 region: CASSEWVNQPQHF. The CDR3 region has the DNA TGCGCCAGCAGTGAATGGGTTAATCAGCCCCAGCATTTT.

The V gene is TRBV9, the J gene TRBJ1-4, with 8 bases matching TRBD1. V shed 4 bases, J shed 8 bases, and the junction held 13 bases outside the gene matches. The CDR3 extends over 16 amino acids. The germline CDR1 and CDR2 sequences are SGDLS and YYNGEE. The CDR3 reads CASSLLPQGAFEKLFF. CDR3 DNA: TGTGCCAGCAGCCTCCTCCCCCAGGGGGCCTTCGAAAAACTGTTTTTT.

CDR3 DNA sequence: TGCGCCAGCTTCCGGACTAGCGGGGGTAGTGGAGAGACCCAGTACTTC. Residues: CASFRTSGGSGETQYF. The chain has TRBV5-1 and TRBJ2-5; 13 bases fit TRBD2. Trimming cost V 7 bases and J 4 bases; bases outside gene matches: 10. Germline V gene data show CDR1 as SGHRS and CDR2 as YFSETQ. The length of the CDR3 is 16 residues.

This clone was recorded only once. The chain has TRBV6-5 and TRBJ1-2; 10 bases agree with TRBD1. V lost 6 bases and J lost 3; bases outside the gene matches: 1. CDR1 and CDR2 from the germline V gene are MNHEY and SVGAGI. CDR3 size: 13 residues. The CDR3 is CASRTGGDYGYTF. The CDR3 region has the DNA TGTGCCAGCAGGACAGGGGGCGACTATGGCTACACCTTC.

This clone was recorded once. The CDR3 DNA reads TGTGCCAGCAGCGTATCCCCAGGGGATTTCCACAAGGCGCCCCAGCATTTT. It translates to CASSVSPGDFHKAPQHF. V is TRBV9 and J is TRBJ1-5; TRBD1 is a possible D gene (6 bases). Germline CDR1 SGDLS, CDR2 YYNGEE. Deletions cut 1 base from V and 9 bases from J, with 23 bases between. The CDR3 sequence is 17 residues long.

The chain uses TRBV28 and TRBJ1-2; D is uncertain. V dropped 2 bases and J dropped 2 bases, with 9 bases sitting between them. Per the germline V gene, CDR1 is MDHEN and CDR2 is SYDVKM. There are 14 residues in the CDR3. This CDR3 reads CASSLVGRNYGYTF. CDR3 nucleotides: TGTGCCAGCAGTTTAGTCGGAAGAAACTATGGCTACACCTTC.

As DNA, the CDR3 is TGTGCCAGCAGTACAAACCCAGGGGGAGTAAACATTCAGTACTTC. It yields the protein CASSTNPGGVNIQYF. V and J are TRBV27 and TRBJ2-4, with 7 bases matching TRBD1. Germline values: CDR1 MNHEY, CDR2 SMNVEV (reference sequence). The CDR3 length is 15 residues. Germline trimming cut 5 bases from V and 6 bases from J; bases unmatched to any gene: 10.

CDR3: CASSLDRVLYGYTF. DNA for the CDR3: TGTGCCAGCAGCTTGGACAGGGTCCTGTATGGCTACACCTTC. This chain connects TRBV5-4 to TRBJ1-2; possibly TRBD1 for D (6 bases). V lost 0 bases and J lost 5, with 11 bases in between. The germline V gene encodes CDR1 SGHNT and CDR2 YYREEE (reference sequence). The CDR3 loop spans 14 amino acids.

The V gene is TRBV5-6, the J gene TRBJ2-5; 9 nucleotides match TRBD1. The ends lost 3 bases at V and 5 bases at J; junction bases unmatched: 11. Germline CDR1 reads SGHDT; CDR2 reads YYEEEE. This CDR3 comprises 16 residues. The CDR3 sequence is CASSSPTGGDLETQYF. DNA for the CDR3: TGTGCCAGCAGCTCCCCGACAGGGGGGGATTTGGAGACCCAGTACTTC.

The V and J genes are TRBV27 and TRBJ1-4; D not resolved. Trimming took off 6 bases at V and 8 bases at J, with 22 bases between the two ends. This CDR3 has 16 amino acids. The germline V gene encodes CDR1 MNHEY and CDR2 SMNVEV (reference sequence). DNA of the CDR3: TGTGCCAGCAGCCGAAGCGCCGGGCCCCAGGAAGAAAAACTGTTTTTT. It translates to CASSRSAGPQEEKLFF.

The V and J genes are TRBV6-5 and TRBJ1-3; unclear D gene. Trimming left V 0 bases short and J 0 bases short, with 6 bases between. The CDR3 has 15 amino acids. Germline V lookup: CDR1 MNHEY, CDR2 SVGAGI. The CDR3 sequence: CASSYSLGSGNTIYF. The CDR3 bases are TGTGCCAGCAGTTACTCCCTGGGCTCTGGAAACACCATATATTTT.

The genes are TRBV2 and TRBJ2-3, with D possibly being TRBD1 (6 bases). Germline values: CDR1 SNHLY, CDR2 FYNNEI. This CDR3 is 13 amino acids long. V lost 6 bases to trimming and J lost 0 bases, with 7 bases between them. CDR3 nucleotide sequence: TGTGCCAGCAGCGGACAGAGCACAGATACGCAGTATTTT. Residues: CASSGQSTDTQYF.

The V call is TRBV13, the J call TRBJ2-1, with 14 bases identical to TRBD2. The germline gives CDR1 PRHDT, CDR2 FYEKMQ (reference sequence). This CDR3 spans 22 amino acids. Unmatched junction bases numbered 22, after V lost 4 bases and J lost 5 bases. CDR3 protein: CASSYLVLGTSGSATENNEQFF. In nucleotides, the CDR3 is TGTGCCAGCAGCTACTTAGTGTTAGGGACTAGCGGGAGTGCCACGGAAAACAATGAGCAGTTCTTC.

The chain carries TRBV6-1 and TRBJ1-5; no definite D call. V was clipped by 2 bases and J by 3 bases, with 17 bases between them. Looked up from germline, CDR1 is MNHNS and CDR2 is SASEGT. The CDR3 is made up of 17 amino acids. CDR3 residues: CASSEHYSLTSNQPQHF. CDR3 DNA sequence: TGTGCCAGCAGTGAACATTACAGCTTAACATCCAATCAGCCCCAGCATTTT.

J is TRBJ2-2 and V is TRBV19; D not resolved. This CDR3 is 14 amino acids long. Trimming removed 6 bases from V and 0 bases from J, with 8 bases in between. Germline V gene sequence: CDR1 LNHDA, CDR2 SQIVND (reference sequence). CDR3 sequence reads: CASSPDPNTGELFF. DNA for the CDR3: TGTGCCAGTAGCCCCGATCCGAACACCGGGGAGCTGTTTTTT.

The gene calls are TRBV19 and TRBJ2-7, with D possibly being TRBD2 (6 bases). V lost 9 bases and J 8 bases, leaving 23 bases between the germline ends. Germline V gene lookup returns CDR1 LNHDA and CDR2 SQIVND (reference sequence). This CDR3 spans 14 amino acids. CDR3 sequence (DNA): TGTGCCAGAAAACGGACTTCCGAGGGACTTAAGCAGTACTTC. Translating it yields CARKRTSEGLKQYF.

This clone is a singleton in its sample. The V gene is TRBV10-1, the J gene TRBJ1-1, with 8 bases fitting TRBD1. With V trimmed by 10 bases and J by 5 bases, 9 bases remained unmatched. This CDR3 contains 13 residues. The germline CDR1 and CDR2 sequences are WNHNN and SYGVQD (reference sequence). The chain's CDR3 is CATRQGAKTEAFF. As DNA, the CDR3 is TGCGCCACCCGCCAGGGGGCGAAGACTGAAGCTTTCTTT.

The chain couples TRBV6-6 to TRBJ2-7, with D possibly being TRBD2 (5 bases). The germline CDR1 and CDR2 sequences are MNHNY and SVGAGI (reference sequence). Trimming removed 5 bases at V and 6 bases at J, with 23 bases between. The CDR3 spans 16 residues. CDR3 loop: CASSPDRTGMQSEQYF. CDR3 bases: TGTGCCAGCAGTCCAGATCGGACGGGGATGCAGAGCGAGCAGTACTTC.

The chain couples TRBV19 to TRBJ2-7; TRBD1 agrees at 8 bases. With 4 bases clipped from V and 12 bases from J, the junction kept 5 bases outside the gene matches. Germline assignment: CDR1 LNHDA and CDR2 SQIVND (reference sequence). The CDR3 is 11 amino acids. The CDR3: CASSTRDRLYF. The CDR3 nucleotides read TGTGCCAGTAGTACCCGGGACAGGTTGTACTTC. The variable domain in full, completed from reference TRBV19 and TRBJ2-7, reads DGGITQSPKYLFRKEGQNVTLSCEQNLNHDAMYWYRQDPGQGLRLIYYSQIVNDFQKGDIAEGYSVSREKKESFPLTVTSAQKNPTAFYLCASSTRDRLYFGPGTRLTVT.

The chain recombines TRBV7-9 with TRBJ2-1; D call uncertain. Trimming shortened V by 1 base and J by 4 bases, and 17 bases separated the two germline ends. CDR3 length: 17 residues. Germline values: CDR1 SEHNR, CDR2 FQNEAQ (reference sequence). The CDR3, as DNA: TGTGCCAGCAGCTTAGTCCGGGTTCAAGGGCCATACAATGAGCAGTTCTTC. Translation: CASSLVRVQGPYNEQFF.

This chain connects TRBV5-4 to TRBJ2-2; no firm D call. V shed 2 bases and J shed 1 base, with 6 bases lying between them. The CDR3 covers 14 residues. Germline CDR1 reads SGHNT; CDR2 reads YYREEE (reference sequence). The CDR3 DNA is TGTGCCAGCAGCTTTCTACAGAACACCGGGGAGCTGTTTTTT. Translating it yields CASSFLQNTGELFF.

The genes are TRBV30 and TRBJ1-3; D is uncertain. V was shortened by 3 bases and J by 0 bases, with 12 bases between the two germline ends. CDR3 size: 15 residues. The germline V gene encodes CDR1 GTSNPN and CDR2 SVGIG (reference sequence). DNA for the CDR3: TGTGCCTGGAGGGGTGACGGTTACTCTGGAAACACCATATATTTT. Protein: CAWRGDGYSGNTIYF.

The gene calls are TRBV5-1 and TRBJ1-4; tentatively, D is TRBD1 (5 bases). Trimming removed 4 bases at V and 4 bases at J, with 11 bases between. The CDR3 is 14 amino acids. CDR1 and CDR2 (germline): SGHRS, YFSETQ. Written as DNA, the CDR3 is TGCGCCAGCAGCCAGGGACTAAGTAATGAAAAACTGTTTTTT. This codes for CASSQGLSNEKLFF.